This entry concerns a single T cell receptor (beta chain). Antigen: not known. Produced via immunoSEQ multiplex PCR; TCRdb's table is partial and in-frame only. The sample holds fewer than 2,000 clones, around 66% seen once. This entry comes from a study of CD8 T cell repertoires and HIV-1 epitope variants. Turning to the study itself: Separate wells received one of Twenty-five Gag or Nef variant peptides. Controls were a CMV, EBV and flu peptide pool, Ebola AY9 negative control, and no-peptide well. Tested: three Gag epitope families, Nef HW9 and YT9. Separate from the cultures, 1M uncultured T cells served as baseline.

This TCR came from a male donor with HIV. The specimen sequenced was cultured CD8+ T cells derived from PBMCs.

CDR3 amino acids: CASGPAPGELFF. The CDR3 DNA reads TGTGCCAGCGGCCCAGCGCCCGGGGAGCTGTTTTTT. The rearrangement links TRBV2 to TRBJ2-2; D remains ambiguous. CDR3 length equals 12 residues. CDR1 and CDR2 from the germline V gene are SNHLY and FYNNEI. The germline V and J ends were trimmed by 8 bases and 6 bases, with 10 bases remaining between them.